This passage covers 32 T cell receptor beta chains from one sample sequenced in a study of Graves' ophthalmopathy and Graves' hyperthyroidism. For repertoire sequencing, the TCR beta CDR3 regions were amplified from RNA transcripts. RT-PCR in the first round used HTBI primers; a second-round multiplex PCR followed. Each CDR3 protein is one row after TCRdb ran MiXCR on the multiplex PCR reads. This sample has 210,000 or so distinct CDR3 sequences, with roughly 27% found just once. Sequencing was carried out using peripheral blood. Source of these receptors: a man aged 50 or older with Graves' ophthalmopathy.

In this sample, this clonotype turned up many times. This rearrangement joins TRBV28 to TRBJ1-2; D not resolved. This CDR3 contains 17 residues. The germline gives CDR1 MDHEN, CDR2 SYDVKM. The germline V and J ends were trimmed by 6 bases and 0 bases, with 20 bases remaining between them. This chain's CDR3 is CASSPTLGSSANYGYTF. In DNA form, the CDR3 reads TGTGCCAGCAGCCCCACCCTCGGCAGCTCAGCTAACTATGGCTACACCTTC.

The chain carries TRBV7-8 and TRBJ2-5; D gene ambiguous. The germline V gene has CDR1 SGHVS and CDR2 FQNEAQ. V was cut by 4 bases and J by 3 bases, with 9 bases left in between. This CDR3 spans 13 amino acids. In DNA form, the CDR3 reads TGTGCCAGCAGCTGGCGGAGAGAAGAGACCCAGTACTTC. It codes for CASSWRREETQYF.

There are many counts of this clonotype. The gene calls are TRBV6-5 and TRBJ2-1; 12 bases agree with TRBD2. This CDR3 has 18 amino acids. CDR1 MNHEY and CDR2 SVGAGI come from the germline V gene. The V and J ends lost 0 bases and 5 bases, in that order; junction bases with no gene match: 8. This CDR3 reads CASSYSILAGGPDNEQFF. The CDR3 DNA follows: TGTGCCAGCAGTTACTCGATCCTAGCGGGAGGGCCCGACAATGAGCAGTTCTTC.

The chain carries TRBV7-8 and TRBJ1-1, with TRBD1 matching 8 bases. There are 15 residues in the CDR3. V lost 9 bases to trimming and J lost 5 bases; unmatched junction nucleotides: 14. The germline CDR1 and CDR2 sequences are SGHVS and FQNEAQ. CDR3 loop: CASSTRQGYWTEAFF. In DNA form, the CDR3 reads TGTGCCAGTAGTACTCGACAGGGGTATTGGACTGAAGCTTTCTTT.

This clonotype was counted at least ten times. This chain joins TRBV15 and TRBJ1-2, with D unresolved. CDR1 and CDR2 from the germline V gene are LNHNV and YYDKDF (reference sequence). V was clipped by 0 bases and J by 3 bases, with 14 bases between them. The length of the CDR3 is 16 residues. The CDR3 region has the DNA TGTGCCACCAGCAGAGATATAAACAGACGGGACTATGGCTACACCTTC. It codes for CATSRDINRRDYGYTF.

This clonotype was observed many times. The chain employs TRBV6-2 or TRBV6-3 and TRBJ1-1, with D uncertain. V was trimmed by 2 bases and J by 3 bases, leaving 25 bases between them. The CDR3 loop spans 19 amino acids. Germline CDR1 is MNHEY and CDR2 is SVGEGT. CDR3 in DNA: TGTGCCAGCAGTTACCGTCGTAAAACGGGCCGGCGGTCTTACACTGAAGCTTTCTTT. Its protein is CASSYRRKTGRRSYTEAFF.

This clonotype was seen only once. The chain couples TRBV12-3 or TRBV12-4 to TRBJ1-2, with a possible D match to TRBD1 (5 bases). The CDR3 runs 18 residues. V was pared by 2 bases and J by 1 base, with 20 bases between. Here the CDR3 DNA reads TGTGCCAGCAGTTTAAGGTCCGGGACCCAGGATTTTAACTATGGCTACACCTTC. It specifies CASSLRSGTQDFNYGYTF.

V and J are TRBV12-3 or TRBV12-4 and TRBJ1-5; D is uncertain. V dropped 3 bases and J dropped 0 bases, with 6 bases sitting between them. This CDR3 is built from 14 residues. The CDR3 here is CASSLPGSNQPQHF. In nucleotides, the CDR3 is TGTGCCAGCAGTTTGCCCGGTAGCAATCAGCCCCAGCATTTT.

This clonotype was counted at least ten times. The chain recombines TRBV13 with TRBJ1-3; D call uncertain. This CDR3 is built from 14 residues. V was shortened by 3 bases and J by 4 bases, with 10 bases between the two germline ends. CDR1 and CDR2 (germline): PRHDT, FYEKMQ (reference sequence). The CDR3 here is CASSLLLGGNTIYF. The CDR3 DNA follows: TGTGCCAGCAGCTTGCTACTCGGAGGAAACACCATATATTTT. The full variable domain, its missing parts supplied by reference TRBV13 and TRBJ1-3, is AAGVIQSPRHLIKEKRETATLKCYPIPRHDTVYWYQQGPGQDPQFLISFYEKMQSDKGSIPDRFSAQQFSDYHSELNMSSLELGDSALYFCASSLLLGGNTIYFGEGSWLTVV.

The table lists this clonotype with a few counts. The chain couples TRBV6-1 to TRBJ2-5, with D maybe TRBD1 (5 bases). Trimming removed 11 bases at V and 0 bases at J, with 10 bases between. The germline gives CDR1 MNHNS, CDR2 SASEGT. The CDR3 is made up of 12 amino acids. Here the CDR3 DNA reads TGTGCCGGCCGGACAAACCAAGAGACCCAGTACTTC. It specifies CAGRTNQETQYF.

This clonotype was counted many times. The J gene is TRBJ1-2, the V gene TRBV6-5; TRBD1 is a possible D gene (5 bases). CDR1 is MNHEY and CDR2 is SVGAGI in the germline V gene. V was shortened by 4 bases and J by 4 bases, with 7 bases between the two germline ends. The CDR3 totals 12 residues. The CDR3 loop is CASSFGTYGYTF. The DNA for the CDR3 is TGTGCCAGCAGTTTCGGGACCTATGGCTACACCTTC.

This clonotype was found a few times. This chain links TRBV27 with TRBJ1-1, with D unresolved. This CDR3 is 14 amino acids long. With 6 bases removed from V and 1 base from J, the gap between germline ends came to 12 bases. From germline, CDR1 is MNHEY and CDR2 SMNVEV (reference sequence). CDR3 sequence reads: CASSRGGGNTEAFF. CDR3 DNA sequence: TGTGCCAGCAGCCGGGGAGGAGGGAACACTGAAGCTTTCTTT.

The table lists this clonotype with many counts. V is TRBV11-2 and J is TRBJ2-7; 8 bases fit TRBD2. Trimming removed 4 bases from V and 4 bases from J; junction bases left unmatched: 9. In germline, CDR1 is SGHAT, CDR2 FQNNGV. The CDR3 contains 15 residues. DNA for the CDR3: TGTGCCAGCAGCTGGGGGGCGGGAGGCTTATACGAGCAGTACTTC. Translation: CASSWGAGGLYEQYF.

This clonotype was counted at least ten times. This chain uses TRBV12-3 or TRBV12-4 with TRBJ1-1; unclear D gene. Trimming shortened V by 4 bases and J by 3 bases, and 9 bases separated the two germline ends. The CDR3 sequence is 13 residues long. The CDR3, as DNA: TGTGCCAGCAGTTCCGGCGGGGACACTGAAGCTTTCTTT. Its protein is CASSSGGDTEAFF.

This clonotype has a count of ten or more. The chain joins TRBV7-9 to TRBJ2-5; unclear D gene. Germline CDR1 is SEHNR and CDR2 is FQNEAQ (reference sequence). This CDR3 spans 14 amino acids. The germline V and J ends were trimmed by 2 bases and 4 bases, with 11 bases remaining between them. The CDR3 here is CASSLSIGSETQYF. The CDR3 nucleotides are TGTGCCAGCAGCTTATCGATTGGATCAGAGACCCAGTACTTC.

The table lists this clonotype with many counts. The rearrangement joins TRBV29-1 to TRBJ2-7; TRBD2 aligns across 8 bases. CDR1 and CDR2 (germline): SQVTM, ANQGSEA. Trimming at V came to 7 bases and at J to 6 bases, leaving 11 bases not matched to a gene. The CDR3 is 13 residues long. The DNA of the CDR3 is TGCAGCGGCCTAACCGGGACTAGAGGCGAGCAGTACTTC. Translation: CSGLTGTRGEQYF.

The chain couples TRBV6-5 to TRBJ1-6; D is unresolved. The CDR3 runs to 14 residues. Trimming took off 6 bases at V and 8 bases at J, with 14 bases between the two ends. Germline values: CDR1 MNHEY, CDR2 SVGAGI. The CDR3 protein is CASSLGSWYSPLHF. The CDR3 DNA sequence: TGTGCCAGCAGCCTAGGGTCTTGGTATTCACCCCTCCACTTT.

The gene calls are TRBV30 and TRBJ1-5, with D possibly TRBD1 on 5 matching bases. Trimming pared 3 bases from V and 1 base from J, leaving 10 bases between. CDR3 length equals 14 residues. CDR1 and CDR2 (germline): GTSNPN, SVGIG (reference sequence). The CDR3 protein is CAWRGEASNQPQHF. The DNA of the CDR3 is TGTGCCTGGAGGGGGGAGGCGAGCAATCAGCCCCAGCATTTT.

This clonotype showed up just once. The chain combines TRBV27 with TRBJ2-5, with TRBD2 identical over 8 bases. CDR1 and CDR2 from the germline V gene are MNHEY and SMNVEV (reference sequence). This CDR3 has 15 residues. J lost 4 bases, V lost 5 bases, and 9 bases had no gene match. CDR3 loop: CASSPRGLAGETQYF. CDR3 in DNA: TGTGCCAGCAGTCCCCGGGGGCTAGCGGGAGAGACCCAGTACTTC.

The chain's CDR3 is CATSDPSGTSGTGELFF. CDR3 sequence (DNA): TGTGCCACCAGTGACCCCTCCGGGACTAGCGGGACCGGGGAGCTGTTTTTT. This chain joins TRBV24-1 and TRBJ2-2; 12 bases fit TRBD2. Germline trimming cut 4 bases from V and 5 bases from J; bases unmatched to any gene: 7. CDR1 and CDR2 from the germline V gene are KGHDR and SFDVKD. This CDR3 is 17 amino acids long.

The table lists this clonotype with many counts. The chain links TRBV30 to TRBJ1-2; no clear D. The CDR3 runs 14 residues. Germline V gene sequence: CDR1 GTSNPN, CDR2 SVGIG (reference sequence). Trimming took 3 bases from V and 0 from J, leaving 11 bases between them. CDR3 in amino acids: CAWSYPYPNYGYTF. DNA of the CDR3: TGTGCCTGGAGCTACCCATATCCTAACTATGGCTACACCTTC.

The chain employs TRBV9 and TRBJ1-1; 9 bases line up with TRBD1. The CDR3 contains 15 residues. CDR1 is SGDLS and CDR2 is YYNGEE in the germline V gene. Trimming cost V 4 bases and J 7 bases; bases outside gene matches: 11. CDR3 sequence reads: CASSPPGTGPSEAFF. CDR3 in DNA: TGTGCCAGCAGCCCCCCAGGGACAGGGCCGAGTGAAGCTTTCTTT.

The genes are TRBV20-1 and TRBJ2-7; TRBD1 agrees at 8 bases. CDR1 is DFQATT and CDR2 is SNEGSKA in the germline V gene (reference sequence). V lost 5 bases to trimming and J lost 3 bases; unmatched junction nucleotides: 12. The CDR3 runs 15 residues. The CDR3 sequence: CSAQSRDRFLYEQYF. The CDR3 DNA sequence: TGCAGTGCTCAGTCCCGGGACAGGTTCCTCTACGAGCAGTACTTC.

This clonotype showed up many times. The chain uses TRBV9 and TRBJ1-3; no reliable D call. The germline gives CDR1 SGDLS, CDR2 YYNGEE. This CDR3 region has 14 residues. V was trimmed by 4 bases and J by 2 bases, leaving 10 bases between them. This CDR3 reads CASSPSYTGNTIYF. The DNA for the CDR3 is TGTGCCAGCAGCCCAAGCTATACTGGAAACACCATATATTTT. The full variable domain, with the rest looked up from reference TRBV9 and TRBJ1-3, is DSGVTQTPKHLITATGQRVTLRCSPRSGDLSVYWYQQSLDQGLQFLIQYYNGEERAKGNILERFSAQQFPDLHSELNLSSLELGDSALYFCASSPSYTGNTIYFGEGSWLTVV.

This clonotype appeared many times. Written as DNA, the CDR3 is TGCGCCAGCAGCCAAGGCGACGGCATAGGTGAAGCTTTCTTT. Protein: CASSQGDGIGEAFF. This chain uses TRBV4-1 with TRBJ1-1; no reliable D call. The CDR3 is 14 amino acids. Trimming pared 1 base from V and 7 bases from J, leaving 13 bases between. In germline, CDR1 is MGHRA, CDR2 YSYEKL.

The chain carries TRBV6-2 or TRBV6-3 and TRBJ2-5; the D is unclear. CDR3 length: 16 amino acids. CDR1 and CDR2 (germline): MNHEY, SVGEGT. Trimming took 4 bases from V and 2 from J, leaving 17 bases between them. The CDR3 DNA follows: TGTGCCAGCAGTTTCGCAGCAGCGTCGAATCAAGAGACCCAGTACTTC. This translates into CASSFAAASNQETQYF.

Many counts were recorded for this clonotype. This chain connects TRBV7-2 to TRBJ2-7, with D perhaps matching TRBD1 (6 bases). CDR1 is SGHTA, CDR2 FQGNSA, per germline. The germline V and J ends were trimmed by 5 bases and 0 bases, with 11 bases remaining between them. CDR3 size: 14 residues. In DNA form, the CDR3 reads TGTGCCAGCAGCCGCAGGGACACCTCCTACGAGCAGTACTTC. The encoded protein is CASSRRDTSYEQYF.

This clonotype was seen a single time. This rearrangement joins TRBV12-3 or TRBV12-4 to TRBJ1-2, with 7 bases aligning to TRBD1. This CDR3 is 13 amino acids long. The trim removed 6 bases at V and 3 bases at J, leaving 4 bases unmatched. The CDR3 nucleotides read TGTGCCAGCAGACGACAGGGACACTATGGCTACACCTTC. Protein sequence: CASRRQGHYGYTF.

The gene calls are TRBV30 and TRBJ1-5; D might be TRBD1 (5 bases). CDR1 is GTSNPN, CDR2 SVGIG, per germline (reference sequence). V lost 5 bases, J lost 2 bases, and 10 bases lay in between. CDR3 length: 13 residues. This CDR3 is CAWGDGGNQPQHF. The CDR3 DNA reads as TGTGCCTGGGGGGACGGAGGCAATCAGCCCCAGCATTTT.

The chain couples TRBV12-3 or TRBV12-4 to TRBJ2-2; D not resolved. Trimming stripped 2 bases from V and 3 bases from J, with 10 bases between. The CDR3 has 15 residues. The CDR3 DNA sequence: TGTGCCAGCAGTTTAAGGAGCGAGTACACCGGGGAGCTGTTTTTT. Its translation: CASSLRSEYTGELFF.

This clonotype has at least ten counts. V usage is TRBV12-3 or TRBV12-4 and J usage is TRBJ2-2, with D possibly called TRBD1 or TRBD2 (5 bases each). V gave up 5 bases and J gave up 1 base, with 11 bases separating them. This CDR3 has 15 amino acids. The CDR3 protein is CASSPTRGNTGELFF. The CDR3 region has the DNA TGTGCCAGCAGTCCTACTAGGGGGAACACCGGGGAGCTGTTTTTT.

The chain carries TRBV7-8 and TRBJ2-4, with 7 nucleotides matching TRBD1. V shed 4 bases, J shed 3 bases, and the junction held 15 bases outside the gene matches. The CDR3 totals 18 residues. Per germline, CDR1 SGHVS and CDR2 FQNEAQ. CDR3 residues: CASSYPTGQTSGKNIQYF. The CDR3 nucleotides are TGTGCCAGCAGCTATCCGACAGGGCAAACGAGTGGCAAAAACATTCAGTACTTC.